Each of the 16 T cell receptor beta chains below was sequenced from the same sample in a study of shared clonotypes between healthy human individuals. Produced via immunoSEQ multiplex PCR; TCRdb's table is partial and in-frame only. The repertoire includes around 2,000,000 clones, 85% to 95% of them detected once, and about 1.8% sits in the top ten. Positive CCR7 selection of CD45RO-negative cells yielded the naive CD8 cells, and terminally differentiated effector memory CD45RA+ cells were excluded. Material for sequencing was naive CD8+ T cells from PBMCs. The receptors here all came from a man between 18 and 35 years old in good health. Some clones in this sample may be carry-over from other donors' samples.

V is TRBV28 and J is TRBJ1-1, with a tentative D call TRBD1 (5 bases). Germline CDR1 is MDHEN and CDR2 is SYDVKM. The ends were cut back, 4 bases at V and 1 base at J, with 10 bases in the middle. The CDR3 runs 14 residues. In DNA, the CDR3 is TGTGCCAGCAGTTGGACACGTGGGAACACTGAAGCTTTCTTT. This sequence encodes CASSWTRGNTEAFF.

The chain recombines TRBV10-1 with TRBJ2-1, with 8 bases that match TRBD2. V shed 7 bases and J 6 bases; nucleotides not matched to a gene: 14. The CDR3 extends over 16 amino acids. Germline CDR1 and CDR2: WNHNN and SYGVQD (reference sequence). This chain's CDR3 is CASTESRLARPNEQFF. The DNA for the CDR3 is TGCGCCAGCACCGAATCCCGACTAGCGCGCCCCAATGAGCAGTTCTTC.

The rearrangement links TRBV27 to TRBJ1-2, with D tentatively TRBD1 (5 bases). Germline V lookup: CDR1 MNHEY, CDR2 SMNVEV (reference sequence). V was pared by 2 bases and J by 3 bases, with 13 bases between. The CDR3 length is 15 residues. The CDR3 sequence is CASSLTPGGDYGYTF. CDR3 sequence (DNA): TGTGCCAGCAGTTTAACCCCTGGGGGAGACTATGGCTACACCTTC.

This clone is a singleton in its sample. The chain has TRBV23-1 and TRBJ1-4, with a weak D call TRBD1 (6 bases). TRBV23-1 is placed among ORFs of uncertain function. The CDR3 has 17 amino acids. The V end lost 2 bases, the J end lost 0 bases, and 13 bases lay between the germline ends. CDR3 sequence: CASSQPRTAATNEKLFF. CDR3 DNA: TGCGCCAGCAGTCAACCAAGGACAGCCGCAACTAATGAAAAACTGTTTTTT.

The V and J genes are TRBV9 and TRBJ2-2; D is uncertain. CDR3 size: 14 residues. Between the trimmed V and J ends, which lost 0 bases and 4 bases, there was a span of 7 bases. Germline V CDR1 and CDR2: SGDLS, YYNGEE. CDR3 amino acids: CASSVARFTGELFF. CDR3 coding DNA: TGTGCCAGCAGCGTAGCGAGGTTCACCGGGGAGCTGTTTTTT.

The V call is TRBV9, the J call TRBJ2-7; D is ambiguous. The germline V and J ends were trimmed by 0 bases and 5 bases, with 9 bases remaining between them. This CDR3 comprises 13 residues. The germline V gene has CDR1 SGDLS and CDR2 YYNGEE. The chain's CDR3 is CASSVGEDHEQYF. CDR3 nucleotide sequence: TGTGCCAGCAGCGTAGGCGAGGATCACGAGCAGTACTTC.

This clone was seen only once. This sequence joins TRBV27 and TRBJ2-1; the D is unclear. Trimming left V 4 bases short and J 1 base short, with 8 bases between. The CDR3 has 14 amino acids. Per germline, CDR1 MNHEY and CDR2 SMNVEV (reference sequence). The CDR3 sequence: CASSWGVSYNEQFF. CDR3 DNA sequence: TGTGCCAGCAGTTGGGGTGTTTCCTACAATGAGCAGTTCTTC.

The V and J genes are TRBV7-8 and TRBJ2-7, with 8 bases identical to TRBD1. This CDR3 is built from 14 residues. J gave up 3 bases and V 7 bases, and 8 bases lay outside the gene matches. From germline, CDR1 is SGHVS and CDR2 FQNEAQ. The CDR3 sequence: CASTGQGAFYEQYF. In nucleotides, the CDR3 is TGTGCCAGCACTGGACAGGGAGCCTTCTACGAGCAGTACTTC.

The chain joins TRBV27 to TRBJ2-1; 11 nucleotides agree with TRBD2. CDR3 size: 14 residues. Per germline, CDR1 MNHEY and CDR2 SMNVEV (reference sequence). Germline trimming cut 7 bases from V and 10 bases from J; bases unmatched to any gene: 9. This CDR3 reads CASTGKLAGGEQFF. Written as DNA, the CDR3 is TGTGCCAGCACCGGGAAGCTAGCGGGAGGAGAGCAGTTCTTC.

The chain links TRBV23-1 to TRBJ2-1; 11 bases agree with TRBD2. TRBV23-1 is flagged as an ORF with uncertain function. V was pared by 2 bases and J by 8 bases, with 11 bases of the junction left unmatched. This CDR3 region has 17 residues. CDR3 protein: CASSQRGLAETYHEQFF. CDR3 nucleotides: TGCGCCAGCAGTCAACGGGGACTAGCGGAGACATACCATGAGCAGTTCTTC.

The V call is TRBV10-3, the J call TRBJ2-1; D unresolved. This CDR3 has 14 amino acids. CDR1 and CDR2 (germline): ENHRY, SYGVKD. V was shortened by 0 bases and J by 6 bases, with 9 bases between the two germline ends. In DNA, the CDR3 is TGTGCCATCAGTGAGTCGAAGGGTTTCAATGAGCAGTTCTTC. Translation: CAISESKGFNEQFF.

CDR3 DNA: TGTGCCAGCAGCGTAGATGTCCGGGCGGGAGAACGTGAGCAGTTCTTC. Its protein is CASSVDVRAGEREQFF. This chain uses TRBV9 with TRBJ2-1; 7 nucleotides match TRBD2. This CDR3 is built from 16 residues. Per germline, CDR1 SGDLS and CDR2 YYNGEE. V gave up 0 bases and J gave up 9 bases; unmatched junction bases: 12.

The CDR3 sequence: CASSLAAGDEKLFF. DNA of the CDR3: TGTGCCAGCAGCTTAGCGGCTGGGGACGAAAAACTGTTTTTT. The V and J genes are TRBV7-6 and TRBJ1-4; perhaps TRBD1 as D (5 bases). This CDR3 region has 14 residues. Trimming stripped 0 bases from V and 8 bases from J, with 10 bases between. In germline, CDR1 is SGHVS, CDR2 FNYEAQ. The full variable domain, its missing parts supplied by reference TRBV7-6 and TRBJ1-4, is GAGVSQSPRYKVTKRGQDVALRCDPISGHVSLYWYRQALGQGPEFLTYFNYEAQQDKSGLPNDRFSAERPEGSISTLTIQRTEQRDSAMYRCASSLAAGDEKLFFGSGTQLSVL.

J is TRBJ2-1 and V is TRBV6-1; tentatively, D is TRBD1 (7 bases). The CDR3 is 17 amino acids. Between the trimmed V and J ends, which lost 1 base and 3 bases, there was a span of 16 bases. Germline V CDR1 and CDR2: MNHNS, SASEGT. The CDR3 loop is CASSEEWAGGIYNEQFF. As DNA, the CDR3 is TGTGCCAGCAGTGAAGAATGGGCAGGGGGGATCTACAATGAGCAGTTCTTC.

This chain uses TRBV9 with TRBJ1-1; 7 nucleotides agree with TRBD1. CDR3 length: 15 residues. In germline, CDR1 is SGDLS, CDR2 YYNGEE. The junction had 6 bases not matched to a gene; V was cut back by 1 base and J by 3 bases. CDR3: CASSVTDRSYTEAFF. CDR3 DNA: TGTGCCAGCAGCGTAACGGACAGGAGTTACACTGAAGCTTTCTTT.

The chain recombines TRBV11-2 with TRBJ2-7, with 13 bases that match TRBD2. Germline trimming cut 5 bases from V and 0 bases from J; bases unmatched to any gene: 7. This CDR3 contains 17 residues. Per the germline V gene, CDR1 is SGHAT and CDR2 is FQNNGV. The CDR3 DNA reads as TGTGCCAGCAGCCACAGACTAGCGGGAGGCCCCTCCTACGAGCAGTACTTC. Translated: CASSHRLAGGPSYEQYF.